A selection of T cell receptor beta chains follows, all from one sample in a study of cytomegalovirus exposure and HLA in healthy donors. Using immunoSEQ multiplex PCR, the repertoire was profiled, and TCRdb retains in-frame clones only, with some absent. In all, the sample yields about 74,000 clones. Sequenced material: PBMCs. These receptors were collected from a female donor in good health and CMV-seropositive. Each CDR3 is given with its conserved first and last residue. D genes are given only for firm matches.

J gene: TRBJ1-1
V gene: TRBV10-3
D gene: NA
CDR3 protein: CAISQRSTDTEAFF
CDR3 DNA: TGTGCCATCAGTCAGAGGTCGACGGACACTGAAGCTTTCTTT

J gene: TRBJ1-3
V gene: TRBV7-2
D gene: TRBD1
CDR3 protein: CASSLGAGGTGNTIYF
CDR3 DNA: TGTGCCAGCAGCTTGGGGGCAGGGGGAACTGGAAACACCATATATTTT

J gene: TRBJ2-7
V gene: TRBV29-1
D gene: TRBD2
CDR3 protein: CSGTTSGEPYEQYF
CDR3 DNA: TGCAGCGGGACAACTAGCGGGGAACCCTACGAGCAGTACTTC

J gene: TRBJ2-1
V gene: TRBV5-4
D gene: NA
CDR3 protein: CASSLTASVPREQFF
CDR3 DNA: TGTGCCAGCAGCTTGACGGCTAGCGTCCCGAGGGAGCAGTTCTTC

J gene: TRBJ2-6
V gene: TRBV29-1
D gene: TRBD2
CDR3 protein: CSVSGLAGVSGANVLTF
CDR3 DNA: TGCAGCGTCTCAGGACTAGCGGGAGTCAGTGGGGCCAACGTCCTGACTTTC

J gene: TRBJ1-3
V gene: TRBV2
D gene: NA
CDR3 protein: CASGGGTLAGNTIYF
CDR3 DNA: TGTGCCAGCGGGGGGGGGACTCTGGCTGGAAACACCATATATTTT

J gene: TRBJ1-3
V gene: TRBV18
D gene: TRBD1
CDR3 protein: CASSPPDRVSGNTIYF
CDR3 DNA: TGTGCCAGCTCACCACCTGACAGGGTATCTGGAAACACCATATATTTT

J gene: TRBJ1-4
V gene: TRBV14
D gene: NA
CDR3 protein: CASSPGLGEKLFF
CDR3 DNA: TGTGCCAGCAGCCCAGGCCTGGGTGAAAAACTGTTTTTT

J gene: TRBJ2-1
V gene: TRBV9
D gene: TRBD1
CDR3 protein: CASSVGQGRINEQFF
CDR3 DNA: TGTGCCAGCAGCGTTGGACAGGGGAGGATCAATGAGCAGTTCTTC

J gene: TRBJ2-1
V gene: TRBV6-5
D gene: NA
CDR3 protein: CASSYTSYNEQFF
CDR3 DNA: TGTGCCAGCAGTTACACTAGCTACAATGAGCAGTTCTTC

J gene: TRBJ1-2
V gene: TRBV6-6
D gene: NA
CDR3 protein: CASSPLPSRANYGYTF
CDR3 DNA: TGTGCCAGCAGCCCCTTACCGAGCAGGGCAAACTATGGCTACACCTTC

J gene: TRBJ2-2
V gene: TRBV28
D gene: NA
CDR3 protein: CASSPTSWNTGELFF
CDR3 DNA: TGTGCCAGCAGCCCCACAAGTTGGAACACCGGGGAGCTGTTTTTT

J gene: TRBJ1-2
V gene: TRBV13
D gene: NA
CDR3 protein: CASSFGGNGYTF
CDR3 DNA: TGTGCCAGCAGCTTTGGGGGCAATGGCTACACCTTC

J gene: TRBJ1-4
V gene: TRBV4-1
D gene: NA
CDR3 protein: CASSQDPAREKLFF
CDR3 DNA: TGCGCCAGCAGCCAAGATCCAGCGAGGGAAAAACTGTTTTTT

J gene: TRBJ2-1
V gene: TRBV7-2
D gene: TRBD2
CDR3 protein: CASSLARGGNEQFF
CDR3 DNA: TGTGCCAGCAGCTTAGCTCGCGGGGGCAATGAGCAGTTCTTC

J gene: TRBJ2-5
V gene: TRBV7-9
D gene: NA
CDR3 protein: CASSLSPTGPQETQYF
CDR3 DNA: TGTGCCAGCAGCTTATCGCCGACAGGCCCACAAGAGACCCAGTACTTC

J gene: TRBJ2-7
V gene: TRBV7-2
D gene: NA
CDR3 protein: CASSPLLGNYEQYF
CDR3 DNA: TGTGCCAGCAGCCCTCTGCTAGGAAACTACGAGCAGTACTTC

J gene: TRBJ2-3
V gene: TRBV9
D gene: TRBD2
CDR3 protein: CASSARVAGGPDTQYF
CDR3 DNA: TGTGCCAGCAGCGCCCGGGTAGCGGGAGGGCCCGATACGCAGTATTTT

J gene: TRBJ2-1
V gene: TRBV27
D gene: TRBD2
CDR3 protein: CASRHSGRFPNEQFF
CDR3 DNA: TGTGCCAGCAGGCATAGCGGGAGGTTTCCCAATGAGCAGTTCTTC

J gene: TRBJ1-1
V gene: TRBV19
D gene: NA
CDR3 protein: CASSINPPYTEAFF
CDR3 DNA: TGTGCCAGTAGTATAAATCCCCCTTACACTGAAGCTTTCTTT

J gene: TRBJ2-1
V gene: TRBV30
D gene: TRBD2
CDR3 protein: CAWAAGLASYNEQFF
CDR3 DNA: TGTGCCTGGGCCGCGGGACTAGCCTCCTACAATGAGCAGTTCTTC

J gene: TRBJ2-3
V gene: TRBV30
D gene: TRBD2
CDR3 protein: CAWRSGSGSTDTQYF
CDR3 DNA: TGTGCCTGGCGTAGCGGGAGTGGAAGCACAGATACGCAGTATTTT

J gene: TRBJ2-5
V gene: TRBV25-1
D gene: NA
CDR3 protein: CASSEGLRGGETQYF
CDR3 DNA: TGTGCCAGCAGTGAAGGATTGCGCGGAGGAGAGACCCAGTACTTC

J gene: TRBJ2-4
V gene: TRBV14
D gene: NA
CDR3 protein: CASSQGGGKGVRHIQYF
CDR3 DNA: TGTGCCAGCAGCCAAGGCGGTGGAAAGGGGGTCCGGCACATTCAGTACTTC

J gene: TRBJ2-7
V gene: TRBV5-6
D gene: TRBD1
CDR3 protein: CASSSRDRAEQYF
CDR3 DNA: TGTGCCAGCAGCTCGCGGGACAGGGCCGAGCAGTACTTC

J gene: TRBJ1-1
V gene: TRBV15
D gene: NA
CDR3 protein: CATSRILGEGTEAFF
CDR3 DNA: TGTGCCACCAGCAGAATACTAGGGGAGGGGACTGAAGCTTTCTTT

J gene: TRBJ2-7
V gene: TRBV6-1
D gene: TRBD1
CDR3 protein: CASRAQGTGGYEQYF
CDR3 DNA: TGTGCCAGCAGAGCACAGGGGACAGGGGGATACGAGCAGTACTTC

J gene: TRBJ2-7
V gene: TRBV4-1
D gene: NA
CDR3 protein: CASSQGLLAYEQYF
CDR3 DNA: TGCGCCAGCAGCCAAGGACTACTAGCCTACGAGCAGTACTTC

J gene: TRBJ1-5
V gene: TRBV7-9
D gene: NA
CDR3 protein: CASSPSSGGHQPQHF
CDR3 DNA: TGTGCCAGCAGCCCTTCAAGCGGGGGGCATCAGCCCCAGCATTTT

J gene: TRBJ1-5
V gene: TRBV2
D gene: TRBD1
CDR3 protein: CASSELGQANQPQHF
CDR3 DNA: TGTGCCAGCAGTGAGTTAGGACAGGCCAATCAGCCCCAGCATTTT

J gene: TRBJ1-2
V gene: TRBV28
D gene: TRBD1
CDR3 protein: CASSEGTAGGWESGYTF
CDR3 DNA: TGTGCCAGCAGTGAAGGTACTGCAGGGGGCTGGGAGTCTGGCTACACCTTC